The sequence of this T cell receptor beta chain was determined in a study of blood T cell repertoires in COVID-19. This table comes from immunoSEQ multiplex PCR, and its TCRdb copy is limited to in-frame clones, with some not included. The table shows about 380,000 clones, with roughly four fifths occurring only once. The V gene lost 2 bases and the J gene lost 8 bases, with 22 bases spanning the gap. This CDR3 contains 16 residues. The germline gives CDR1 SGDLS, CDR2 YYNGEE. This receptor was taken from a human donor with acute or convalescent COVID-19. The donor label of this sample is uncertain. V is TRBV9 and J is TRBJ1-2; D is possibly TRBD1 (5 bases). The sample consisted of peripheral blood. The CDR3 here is CASSVRRATGEFGYTF. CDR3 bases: TGTGCCAGCAGCGTTCGAAGGGCCACGGGGGAATTCGGCTACACCTTC.